The clone carrying this T cell receptor beta chain has ten or more counts. Its specificity is not known. The conserved phenylalanine or tryptophan normally closing the CDR3 is absent here, so this likely arose from a read error. The sample belongs to a study of Graves' ophthalmopathy and Graves' hyperthyroidism. Broader study findings: The majority of expanded thyroid clonotypes above 0.001 frequency also occurred in blood.

Amplification from RNA transcripts yielded the TCR beta CDR3 regions. Scientists carried out first-round RT-PCR using HTBI primers and then a second-round multiplex PCR. TCRdb independently ran MiXCR on the multiplex PCR reads; one entry per CDR3 protein. The data hold under 250,000 distinct CDR3 sequences, with 20% to 25% observed a single time. Ophthalmopathy cases showed moderate-to-severe activity, scoring CAS ≥3 and NOSPECS ≥4, with duration under 3 months. Clinical symptoms and serum thyroxine were used for diagnosis; TRAb, thyroid ultrasound and orbital computed tomography were also relied on. Between the trimmed V and J ends, which lost 0 bases and 0 bases, there was a span of 9 bases. Looked up from germline, CDR1 is MNHNS and CDR2 is SASEGT. This CDR3 region has 16 residues.

The genes are TRBV6-1 and TRBJ1-5; D gene uncertain. The TCR was taken from a woman aged 45-65 years with Graves' ophthalmopathy. Sample: peripheral blood. Written as DNA, the CDR3 is TGTGCCAGCAGTGAAGCGGCCAGTCTTAGCAATCAGCCCCAGCATTCT. Translating gives CASSEAASLSNQPQHS.